The 27 T cell receptor beta chains reported below all come from one sample, sequenced in a study of T cell changes during pregnancy in multiple sclerosis. Measured with immunoSEQ multiplex PCR; TCRdb has only the in-frame clones, and not every one. The table has over 45,000 clones, less than 90% seen once. The sequenced sample was CD4+ T cells from peripheral blood mononuclear cells, obtained in the third trimester of pregnancy. All receptors derive from a female donor with multiple sclerosis, enrolled in a pregnancy study.

This clone was picked up one time. The V call is TRBV12-5, the J call TRBJ2-2; possible D gene TRBD1, 6 bases. The CDR3 length is 16 residues. The germline V gene encodes CDR1 LGHNT and CDR2 FRNRAP. Trimming took off 2 bases at V and 3 bases at J, with 13 bases between the two ends. The CDR3 loop is CASGLPHRVDTGELFF. The CDR3 nucleotides read TGTGCTAGTGGTTTGCCTCACAGGGTCGACACCGGGGAGCTGTTTTTT.

The chain is built from TRBV19 and TRBJ1-2; the D gene is possibly TRBD1 (6 bases). This CDR3 spans 15 amino acids. V was trimmed by 2 bases and J by 5 bases, leaving 15 bases between them. Germline CDR1 and CDR2: LNHDA and SQIVND (reference sequence). CDR3 protein: CASSIPAGAWYGYTF. DNA of the CDR3: TGTGCCAGTAGTATACCGGCAGGGGCATGGTATGGCTACACCTTC.

This chain uses TRBV4-1 with TRBJ2-2, with D perhaps matching TRBD1 (5 bases). CDR1 is MGHRA, CDR2 YSYEKL, per germline. CDR3 length: 16 residues. Between the trimmed V and J ends, which lost 0 bases and 5 bases, there was a span of 13 bases. The CDR3 nucleotides are TGCGCCAGCAGCCAAGAGGGGCAGGGAAGGACCGGGGAGCTGTTTTTT. Protein sequence: CASSQEGQGRTGELFF.

To note about this clone: Other nucleotide sequences from this sample produce the same CDR3. This CDR3 reads CASSYRGETQYF. CDR3 coding DNA: TGTGCCAGCAGTTATCGAGGGGAGACCCAGTACTTC. The chain couples TRBV6-6 to TRBJ2-5; D is possibly TRBD2 (5 bases). Germline CDR1 and CDR2: MNHNY and SVGAGI (reference sequence). The CDR3 covers 12 residues. V was cut by 3 bases and J by 5 bases, with 7 bases left in between.

V usage is TRBV4-2 and J usage is TRBJ2-7; no firm D call. Trimming removed 0 bases at V and 1 base at J, with 10 bases between. CDR1 is LGHNA, CDR2 YNFKEQ, per germline. CDR3 length: 15 amino acids. CDR3 nucleotide sequence: TGTGCCAGCAGCCAAGATGGCGCGGAGTCCTACGAGCAGTACTTC. Translation: CASSQDGAESYEQYF.

The chain recombines TRBV14 with TRBJ2-7; D unclear. Germline loops: CDR1 SGHDN, CDR2 FVKESK. This CDR3 spans 15 amino acids. Trimming removed 0 bases from V and 7 bases from J, with 16 bases in between. The CDR3 DNA sequence: TGTGCCAGCAGCCAAGATCGGTCCAGGCGTAGGGAGCAGTACTTC. It is translated as CASSQDRSRRREQYF. Full variable domain (missing parts from reference TRBV14 and TRBJ2-7): EAGVTQFPSHSVIEKGQTVTLRCDPISGHDNLYWYRRVMGKEIKFLLHFVKESKQDESGMPNNRFLAERTGGTYSTLKVQPAELEDSGVYFCASSQDRSRRREQYFGPGTRLTVT.

This clone has more than one count but fewer than ten. This chain uses TRBV4-2 with TRBJ1-1; TRBD1 matches 9 bases. Per the germline V gene, CDR1 is LGHNA and CDR2 is YNFKEQ. Unmatched junction bases numbered 2, after V lost 0 bases and J lost 0 bases. There are 16 residues in the CDR3. CDR3 bases: TGTGCCAGCAGCCAAGATACAGGGGGCGTGAACACTGAAGCTTTCTTT. Encoded protein: CASSQDTGGVNTEAFF.

The gene calls are TRBV10-1 and TRBJ1-3; D unclear. Trimming pared 0 bases from V and 0 bases from J, leaving 12 bases between. This CDR3 has 17 residues. The germline V gene encodes CDR1 WNHNN and CDR2 SYGVQD (reference sequence). The CDR3 is CASSESLTESSGNTIYF. Here the CDR3 DNA reads TGCGCCAGCAGTGAGTCCTTGACGGAGAGCTCTGGAAACACCATATATTTT.

The chain links TRBV6-5 to TRBJ1-2; D is undetermined. The germline CDR1 and CDR2 sequences are MNHEY and SVGAGI. The V end lost 2 bases, the J end lost 4 bases, and 8 bases lay between the germline ends. This CDR3 comprises 13 residues. The CDR3 sequence: CASSYAGSYGYTF. The CDR3 region has the DNA TGTGCCAGCAGTTACGCGGGGAGCTATGGCTACACCTTC.

This rearrangement joins TRBV19 to TRBJ2-1; D possibly corresponds to TRBD1 (7 bases). The germline V gene has CDR1 LNHDA and CDR2 SQIVND (reference sequence). The CDR3 is 15 residues long. V was cut by 10 bases and J by 2 bases, with 18 bases left in between. Written as DNA, the CDR3 is TGTGCCACCGCGGGACAGCCTAATCCCTACAATGAGCAGTTCTTC. Amino acid sequence: CATAGQPNPYNEQFF.

The rearrangement links TRBV7-3 to TRBJ1-1; possibly TRBD1 for D (5 bases). Trimming took off 5 bases at V and 6 bases at J, with 13 bases between the two ends. The CDR3 sequence is 13 residues long. From germline, CDR1 is SGHTA and CDR2 FQGTGA. DNA for the CDR3: TGTGCCAGCAGCCGCGGGGGAGCAGCTGAAGCTTTCTTT. This translates into CASSRGGAAEAFF.

The gene calls are TRBV9 and TRBJ1-3; TRBD1 agrees at 7 bases. The germline CDR1 and CDR2 sequences are SGDLS and YYNGEE. The CDR3 consists of 16 residues. V trimming: 3 bases; J trimming: 1 base; junction bases outside the gene matches: 7. For the CDR3, the DNA is TGTGCCAGCAGCGCGAACAGGGGAAATTCTGGAAACACCATATATTTT. Amino acid sequence: CASSANRGNSGNTIYF.

The genes are TRBV5-1 and TRBJ1-2; D ambiguous. This CDR3 is built from 14 residues. Trimming shortened V by 2 bases and J by 3 bases, and 11 bases separated the two germline ends. CDR1 is SGHRS and CDR2 is YFSETQ in the germline V gene. In DNA, the CDR3 is TGCGCCAGCAGCTTAGGACGGGGTGACTATGGCTACACCTTC. This encodes CASSLGRGDYGYTF. The variable domain in full, with the rest retrieved from reference TRBV5-1 and TRBJ1-2, is KAGVTQTPRYLIKTRGQQVTLSCSPISGHRSVSWYQQTPGQGLQFLFEYFSETQRNKGNFPGRFSGRQFSNSRSEMNVSTLELGDSALYLCASSLGRGDYGYTFGSGTRLTVV.

The chain joins TRBV30 to TRBJ1-4; maybe TRBD1 (6 bases). CDR3 length: 14 amino acids. Germline assignment: CDR1 GTSNPN and CDR2 SVGIG (reference sequence). V was pared by 1 base and J by 8 bases, with 14 bases between. The CDR3 nucleotides are TGTGCCTGGAGTGGCCGGGACACCGGGGAAAAACTGTTTTTT. This translates into CAWSGRDTGEKLFF. The entire variable domain, with the rest obtained from reference TRBV30 and TRBJ1-4, is as follows: SQTIHQWPATLVQPVGSPLSLECTVEGTSNPNLYWYRQAAGRGLQLLFYSVGIGQISSEVPQNLSASRPQDRQFILSSKKLLLSDSGFYLCAWSGRDTGEKLFFGSGTQLSVL.

The V call is TRBV6-5, the J call TRBJ2-7; no reliable D call. Trimming stripped 5 bases from V and 6 bases from J, with 8 bases between. The CDR3 extends over 11 amino acids. Germline CDR1 and CDR2: MNHEY and SVGAGI. CDR3 DNA: TGTGCCAGCAGTGCCAGCGTCGAGCAGTACTTC. Translation: CASSASVEQYF.

This chain joins TRBV29-1 and TRBJ2-5; no reliable D call. Germline CDR1 and CDR2: SQVTM and ANQGSEA. V was shortened by 7 bases and J by 5 bases, with 8 bases between the two germline ends. CDR3 length: 10 residues. The CDR3 DNA reads TGCAGCGCGAGGTGGGAGACCCAGTACTTC. Amino acids: CSARWETQYF.

V usage is TRBV19 and J usage is TRBJ2-3, with 11 bases matching TRBD2. The CDR3 spans 19 residues. The ends lost 5 bases at V and 0 bases at J; junction bases unmatched: 13. CDR1 is LNHDA, CDR2 SQIVND, per germline (reference sequence). CDR3 sequence reads: CASSHPRTGTSGSTDTQYF. CDR3 bases: TGTGCCAGTAGTCATCCCAGGACAGGGACTAGCGGTAGCACAGATACGCAGTATTTT.

This clone was seen a few times. This sequence joins TRBV7-8 and TRBJ1-4; D is unclear. Deletions cut 3 bases from V and 7 bases from J, with 9 bases between. This CDR3 comprises 13 residues. Germline V gives CDR1 SGHVS, CDR2 FQNEAQ. The CDR3 reads CASSFRGSEKLFF. CDR3 sequence (DNA): TGTGCCAGCAGCTTCCGAGGTAGTGAAAAACTGTTTTTT. The full variable domain, in which reference TRBV7-8 and TRBJ1-4 provide the parts outside the CDR3, is GAGVSQSPRYKVAKRGQDVALRCDPISGHVSLFWYQQALGQGPEFLTYFQNEAQLDKSGLPSDRFFAERPEGSVSTLKIQRTQQEDSAVYLCASSFRGSEKLFFGSGTQLSVL.

The chain uses TRBV6-5 and TRBJ2-5, with D maybe TRBD2 (5 bases). Trimming left V 2 bases short and J 3 bases short, with 16 bases between. Germline V lookup: CDR1 MNHEY, CDR2 SVGAGI. This CDR3 has 16 residues. The DNA of the CDR3 is TGTGCCAGCAGTTACCAGGTCCACCTCGGGAAAGAGACCCAGTACTTC. Its translation is CASSYQVHLGKETQYF.

The rearrangement joins TRBV30 to TRBJ1-5, with D maybe TRBD1 (6 bases). CDR1 and CDR2 (germline): GTSNPN, SVGIG (reference sequence). Trimming took 1 base from V and 7 from J, leaving 17 bases between them. The CDR3 is 15 amino acids. As DNA, the CDR3 is TGTGCCTGGAGTGCCCATACAGGGTTTGCACAGCCCCAGCATTTT. Translation gives CAWSAHTGFAQPQHF.

V and J are TRBV7-3 and TRBJ1-1; unclear D gene. The V end lost 5 bases, the J end lost 1 base, and 8 bases lay between the germline ends. Germline assignment: CDR1 SGHTA and CDR2 FQGTGA. There are 13 residues in the CDR3. The CDR3, as DNA: TGTGCCAGCAGCCTACGAGAGAACACTGAAGCTTTCTTT. Translated: CASSLRENTEAFF. Full variable domain (missing parts from reference TRBV7-3 and TRBJ1-1): GAGVSQTPSNKVTEKGKYVELRCDPISGHTALYWYRQSLGQGPEFLIYFQGTGAADDSGLPNDRFFAVRPEGSVSTLKIQRTERGDSAVYLCASSLRENTEAFFGQGTRLTVV.

This clone has only one observation. The chain couples TRBV18 to TRBJ1-1; 8 positions agree with TRBD1. Germline loops: CDR1 KGHSH, CDR2 LQKENI. V shed 4 bases and J 1 base; nucleotides not matched to a gene: 5. The CDR3 is 15 amino acids. CDR3 protein: CASSLLTGANTEAFF. As DNA, the CDR3 is TGTGCCAGCTCACTCCTGACAGGGGCGAACACTGAAGCTTTCTTT. Variable domain in full (rest from reference TRBV18 and TRBJ1-1): NAGVMQNPRHLVRRRGQEARLRCSPMKGHSHVYWYRQLPEEGLKFMVYLQKENIIDESGMPKERFSAEFPKEGPSILRIQQVVRGDSAAYFCASSLLTGANTEAFFGQGTRLTVV.

The chain has TRBV6-5 and TRBJ2-1, with 8 bases that match TRBD1. Looked up from germline, CDR1 is MNHEY and CDR2 is SVGAGI. The CDR3 sequence is 15 residues long. V lost 6 bases, J lost 0 bases, and 4 bases stayed unmatched. CDR3 nucleotide sequence: TGTGCCAGCAGGTCGGGACAGGCCTCCTACAATGAGCAGTTCTTC. This codes for CASRSGQASYNEQFF.

The V gene is TRBV9, the J gene TRBJ2-1, with no clear D. Trimming left V 2 bases short and J 8 bases short, with 5 bases between. Germline loops: CDR1 SGDLS, CDR2 YYNGEE. The CDR3 is made up of 11 amino acids. Here the CDR3 reads CASSVVDEQFF. DNA for the CDR3: TGTGCCAGCAGCGTGGTAGATGAGCAGTTCTTC.

In its sample, this clone was seen once. V is TRBV18 and J is TRBJ1-5; D call uncertain. Germline loops: CDR1 KGHSH, CDR2 LQKENI. CDR3 length: 13 amino acids. V lost 3 bases and J lost 4, with 7 bases in between. Written as DNA, the CDR3 is TGTGCCAGCTCACCCATACAGAATCAGCCCCAGCATTTT. It specifies CASSPIQNQPQHF.

V usage is TRBV19 and J usage is TRBJ1-5; no clear D gene. The CDR3 is 14 amino acids. Trimming cost V 3 bases and J 3 bases, with 9 bases left between them. Germline V gives CDR1 LNHDA, CDR2 SQIVND (reference sequence). The CDR3 loop is CASSIWRLNQPQHF. The CDR3 DNA is TGTGCCAGTAGTATCTGGCGGCTCAATCAGCCCCAGCATTTT.

The rearrangement links TRBV6-6 to TRBJ2-2; tentatively, D is TRBD1 (5 bases). From germline, CDR1 is MNHNY and CDR2 SVGAGI (reference sequence). This CDR3 has 15 amino acids. V dropped 0 bases and J dropped 4 bases, with 9 bases sitting between them. CDR3 loop: CASSYSGQTTGELFF. DNA for the CDR3: TGTGCCAGCAGTTACTCGGGGCAGACCACCGGGGAGCTGTTTTTT.